The entry below describes one TCR beta chain. The antigen remains unidentified. The source of the sample is a study of cytomegalovirus exposure and HLA in healthy donors. Only in-frame clones appear in the TCRdb table, and some are missing; sequencing was by immunoSEQ multiplex PCR. This table has fewer than 200,000 clones, about 89% appearing once. The study, taken as a whole, reports: Reports described diagnosis of cytomegalovirus status by the classifier as highly specific and sensitive. Whilst most TCR sequences proved rare, a subset of public TCRs occurred across many donors. There were 160 or so TCR beta chains listed as cytomegalovirus-associated.

The trim removed 7 bases at V and 3 bases at J, leaving 6 bases unmatched. The CDR3 runs 14 residues. CDR1 and CDR2 from the germline V gene are MDHEN and SYDVKM. Material: PBMCs. The TCR was taken from a young man in good health and CMV-seropositive. V usage is TRBV28 and J usage is TRBJ1-1; TRBD1 matches at 9 bases. The CDR3 sequence: CASKTGGWDTEAFF. CDR3 coding DNA: TGTGCCAGCAAGACAGGGGGATGGGACACTGAAGCTTTCTTT.